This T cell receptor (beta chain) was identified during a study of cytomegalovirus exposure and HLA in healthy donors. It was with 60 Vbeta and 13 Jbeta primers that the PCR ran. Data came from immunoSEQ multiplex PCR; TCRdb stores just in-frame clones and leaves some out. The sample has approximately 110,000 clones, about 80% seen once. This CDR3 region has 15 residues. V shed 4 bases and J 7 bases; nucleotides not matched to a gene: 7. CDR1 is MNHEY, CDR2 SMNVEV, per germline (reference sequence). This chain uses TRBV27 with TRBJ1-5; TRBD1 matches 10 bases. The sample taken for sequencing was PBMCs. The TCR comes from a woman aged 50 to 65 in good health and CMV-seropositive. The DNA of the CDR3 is TGTGCCAGCAGTTCCGGGACAGGGGTTCGGCAGCCCCAGCATTTT. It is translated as CASSSGTGVRQPQHF.